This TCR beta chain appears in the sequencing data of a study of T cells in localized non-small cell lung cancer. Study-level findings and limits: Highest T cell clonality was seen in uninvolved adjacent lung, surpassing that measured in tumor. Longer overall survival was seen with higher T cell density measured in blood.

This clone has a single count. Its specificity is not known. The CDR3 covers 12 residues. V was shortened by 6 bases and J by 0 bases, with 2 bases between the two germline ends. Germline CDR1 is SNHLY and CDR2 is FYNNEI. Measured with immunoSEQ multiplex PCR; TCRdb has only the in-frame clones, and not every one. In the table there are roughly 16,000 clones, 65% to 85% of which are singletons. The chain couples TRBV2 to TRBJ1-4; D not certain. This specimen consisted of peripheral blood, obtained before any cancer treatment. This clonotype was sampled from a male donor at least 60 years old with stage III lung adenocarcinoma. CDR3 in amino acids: CASRATNEKLFF. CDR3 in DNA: TGTGCCAGCAGAGCAACTAATGAAAAACTGTTTTTT.